A selection of T cell receptor beta chains follows, all from one sample in a study of blood T cell repertoires in COVID-19. Only in-frame clones appear in the TCRdb table, and some are missing; sequencing was by immunoSEQ multiplex PCR. Altogether nearly 25,000 clones are present, approximately 72% being singletons, with the ten largest covering approximately 45%. The material sequenced was peripheral blood. The receptors derive from a woman of 80 years or more with acute or convalescent COVID-19. Both conserved end residues are part of each CDR3. The D gene is left open where the match is weak. Expanded clones are given a class, and other clones once, few, many or no size at all.

V gene,clone size,D gene,J gene,CDR3 DNA,CDR3 protein
TRBV9,once,.,TRBJ2-2,TGTGCCAGCAGCGTAGTAACAGAAAACACCGGGGAGCTGTTTTTT,CASSVVTENTGELFF
TRBV7-9,.,.,TRBJ2-5,TGTGCCAGCAGCTTACTCCGGGGGGAGACCCAGTACTTC,CASSLLRGETQYF
TRBV2,.,.,TRBJ2-2,TGTGCCAGCAACGGGTTAAACACCGGGGAGCTGTTTTTT,CASNGLNTGELFF
TRBV7-2,.,TRBD2,TRBJ2-1,TGTGCCAGCAGACCATCGACTAGCCAAAATGAGCAGTTCTTC,CASRPSTSQNEQFF
TRBV5-6,.,TRBD1,TRBJ2-1,TGTGCCAGCAGCCTGGGGACAGGGATATTCTACAATGAGCAGTTCTTC,CASSLGTGIFYNEQFF
TRBV3-1/TRBV3-2,.,.,TRBJ1-1,TGTGCCAGCAGCCAGCCGGGCGGGGACACTGAAGCTTTCTTT,CASSQPGGDTEAFF
TRBV2,.,.,TRBJ1-4,TGTGCCAGCAGTGGGAGTGAAGGTGAAAAACTGTTTTTT,CASSGSEGEKLFF
TRBV7-2,.,TRBD1,TRBJ2-5,TGTGCCAGCAGCATCCCCGGGACAGGGCAAGAGACCCAGTACTTC,CASSIPGTGQETQYF
TRBV24-1,.,.,TRBJ1-4,TGTGCCACCAGTGATTCTACAGGGTATGAAAAACTGTTTTTT,CATSDSTGYEKLFF
TRBV19,few,TRBD2,TRBJ2-3,TGTGCCAGCAGGGAACCCGGGGGGAGCTATACGCAGTATTTT,CASREPGGSYTQYF
TRBV5-5,.,.,TRBJ2-7,TGTGCCAGCAACTTGGCCGGGGAACCCTACGAGCAGTACTTC,CASNLAGEPYEQYF
TRBV2,many,.,TRBJ1-5,TGTGCCAGCAGTGACCGTCAACTCAATCAGCCCCAGCATTTT,CASSDRQLNQPQHF
TRBV28,.,.,TRBJ1-4,TGTGCCAGCAGCGCCGGGGGGGGTGAAAAACTGTTTTTT,CASSAGGGEKLFF
TRBV19,.,TRBD1,TRBJ1-2,TGTGCCAGTAGTATAGGAGGGGGCGAAGCGGGCTACACCTTC,CASSIGGGEAGYTF
TRBV7-9,.,.,TRBJ2-1,TGTGCCAGCAGCTCAGGCCTCTACAATGAGCAGTTCTTC,CASSSGLYNEQFF
TRBV2,once,TRBD1,TRBJ2-2,TGTGCCAGCAGTGAGTTAGGGGGCACGAACACCGGGGAGCTGTTTTTT,CASSELGGTNTGELFF
TRBV2,once,TRBD2,TRBJ2-1,TGTGCCAGAGGTGGGACTAGCGGAGCCTACAATGAGCAGTTCTTC,CARGGTSGAYNEQFF